The rows below give T cell receptor beta chains drawn from one sample of a study of siplizumab effects on memory and regulatory T cells. Sequenced by immunoSEQ multiplex PCR; TCRdb stores in-frame clones only, minus some. Of fewer than 120,000 clones in the sample, about nine tenths were seen once. Sample: CD4+ T cells sorted from blood. The receptor source for this set is a human donor in good health. Both conserved end residues are part of each CDR3. D genes are given only for firm matches. Not every row has a clone size; where given, it reads once, few, many or a size class.

>-|TRBJ1-3|TRBV27|-
CASSLSAEQRNTIYF
TGTGCCAGCAGTTTATCGGCAGAGCAGAGGAACACCATATATTTT
>-|TRBJ2-5|TRBV9|-
CASSGTARQETQYF
TGTGCCAGCAGCGGGACAGCGAGACAAGAGACCCAGTACTTC
>-|TRBJ1-2|TRBV28|-
CASQFSGGLGYTF
TGTGCGTCCCAGTTTTCGGGGGGCCTTGGCTACACCTTC
>TRBD2|TRBJ2-1|TRBV4-2|-
CASSPGRGEGYNEQFF
TGTGCCAGCAGCCCTGGGCGAGGGGAGGGCTACAATGAGCAGTTCTTC
>-|TRBJ1-4|TRBV27|-
CASSFDATNEKLFF
TGTGCCAGCAGTTTCGATGCAACTAATGAAAAACTGTTTTTT
>-|TRBJ2-3|TRBV9|-
CASSVGEDDTQYF
TGTGCCAGCAGCGTCGGGGAGGATGATACGCAGTATTTT
>-|TRBJ1-2|TRBV6-1|few
CASSEGVNRGYGYTF
TGTGCCAGCAGTGAAGGGGTCAATAGAGGATATGGCTACACCTTC
>-|TRBJ1-1|TRBV7-9|-
CASSAHFMNTEAFF
TGTGCCAGCAGCGCCCACTTCATGAACACTGAAGCTTTCTTT
>TRBD1|TRBJ1-2|TRBV19|-
CASRDRAYGYTF
TGTGCCAGCAGAGACAGGGCCTATGGCTACACCTTC
>-|TRBJ2-5|TRBV10-3|-
CAIRKGTQQETQYF
TGTGCCATCAGGAAAGGGACGCAGCAAGAGACCCAGTACTTC
>TRBD2|TRBJ2-2|TRBV7-3|-
CASSFAGDGELFF
TGTGCCAGCAGCTTCGCGGGGGACGGGGAGCTGTTTTTT